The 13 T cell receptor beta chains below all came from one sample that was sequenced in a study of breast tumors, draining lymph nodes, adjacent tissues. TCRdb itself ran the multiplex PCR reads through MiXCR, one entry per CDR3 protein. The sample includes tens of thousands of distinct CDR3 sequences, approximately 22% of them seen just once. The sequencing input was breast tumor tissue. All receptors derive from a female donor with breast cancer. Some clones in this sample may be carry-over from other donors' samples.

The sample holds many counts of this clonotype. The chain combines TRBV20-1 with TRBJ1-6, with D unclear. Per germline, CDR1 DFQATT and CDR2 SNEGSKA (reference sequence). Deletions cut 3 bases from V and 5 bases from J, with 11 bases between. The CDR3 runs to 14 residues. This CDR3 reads CSASSPVDNSPLHF. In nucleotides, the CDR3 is TGCAGTGCTAGTTCGCCCGTTGATAATTCACCCCTCCACTTT.

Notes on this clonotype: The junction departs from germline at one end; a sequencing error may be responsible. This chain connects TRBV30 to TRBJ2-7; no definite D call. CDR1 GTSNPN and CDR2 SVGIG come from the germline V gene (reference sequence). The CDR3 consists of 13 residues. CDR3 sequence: CAWNVQVSYEQYF. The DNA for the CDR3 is TGTGCCTGGAATGTGCAGGTCTCCTACGAACAGTACTTC.

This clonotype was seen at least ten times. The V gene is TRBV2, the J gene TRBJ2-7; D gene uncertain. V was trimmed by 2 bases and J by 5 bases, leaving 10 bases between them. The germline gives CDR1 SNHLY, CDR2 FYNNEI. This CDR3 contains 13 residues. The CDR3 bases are TGTGCCAGCAGTGAATGGGTTACCCACGAGCAGTACTTC. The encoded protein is CASSEWVTHEQYF.

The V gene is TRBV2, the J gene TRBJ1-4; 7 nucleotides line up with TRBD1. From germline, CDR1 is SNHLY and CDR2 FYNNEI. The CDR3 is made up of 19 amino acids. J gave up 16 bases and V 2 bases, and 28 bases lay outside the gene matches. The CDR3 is CASSERGTEAGGERMARFF. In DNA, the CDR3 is TGTGCCAGCAGTGAAAGGGGTACGGAAGCAGGGGGGGAAAGGATGGCCCGGTTTTTT.

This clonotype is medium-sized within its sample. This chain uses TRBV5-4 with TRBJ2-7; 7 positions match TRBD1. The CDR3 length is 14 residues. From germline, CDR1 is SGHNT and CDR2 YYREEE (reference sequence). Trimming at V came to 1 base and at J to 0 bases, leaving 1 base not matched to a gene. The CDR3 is CASSLRDSSYEQYF. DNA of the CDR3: TGTGCCAGCAGCTTGAGGGACAGCTCCTACGAGCAGTACTTC. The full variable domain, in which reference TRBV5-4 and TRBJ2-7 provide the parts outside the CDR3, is ETGVTQSPTHLIKTRGQQVTLRCSSQSGHNTVSWYQQALGQGPQFIFQYYREEENGRGNFPPRFSGLQFPNYSSELNVNALELDDSALYLCASSLRDSSYEQYFGPGTRLTVT.

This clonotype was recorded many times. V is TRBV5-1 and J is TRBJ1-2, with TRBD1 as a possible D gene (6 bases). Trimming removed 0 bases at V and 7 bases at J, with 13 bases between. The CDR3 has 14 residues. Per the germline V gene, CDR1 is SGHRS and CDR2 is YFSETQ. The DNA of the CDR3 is TGCGCCAGCAGCTTGGAAGGGGGTGTAAGTGGCTACACCTTC. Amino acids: CASSLEGGVSGYTF. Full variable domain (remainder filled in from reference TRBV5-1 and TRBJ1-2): KAGVTQTPRYLIKTRGQQVTLSCSPISGHRSVSWYQQTPGQGLQFLFEYFSETQRNKGNFPGRFSGRQFSNSRSEMNVSTLELGDSALYLCASSLEGGVSGYTFGSGTRLTVV.

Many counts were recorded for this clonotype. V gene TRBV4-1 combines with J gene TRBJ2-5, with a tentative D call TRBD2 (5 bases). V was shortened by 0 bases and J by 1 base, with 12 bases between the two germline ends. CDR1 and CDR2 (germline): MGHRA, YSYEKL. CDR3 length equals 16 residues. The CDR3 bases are TGCGCCAGCAGCCAAGAACGGCGGGCGCCCCAAGAGACCCAGTACTTC. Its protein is CASSQERRAPQETQYF.

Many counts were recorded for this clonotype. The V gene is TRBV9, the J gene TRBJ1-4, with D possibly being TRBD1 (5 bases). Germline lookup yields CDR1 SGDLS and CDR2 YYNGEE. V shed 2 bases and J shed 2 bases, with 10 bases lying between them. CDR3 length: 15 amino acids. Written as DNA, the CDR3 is TGTGCCAGCAGCGTGCTGGGACGGACTAATGAAAAACTGTTTTTT. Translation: CASSVLGRTNEKLFF.

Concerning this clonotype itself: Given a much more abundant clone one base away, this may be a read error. Here the CDR3 DNA reads TGTGCCAGCAGTGCAGAGAGTGCAAACACCGGGGAGCTGTTTTTT. Protein product: CASSAESANTGELFF. The chain combines TRBV2 with TRBJ2-2; D is uncertain. CDR1 is SNHLY, CDR2 FYNNEI, per germline. The CDR3 is made up of 15 amino acids. Between the trimmed V and J ends, which lost 4 bases and 2 bases, there was a span of 11 bases.

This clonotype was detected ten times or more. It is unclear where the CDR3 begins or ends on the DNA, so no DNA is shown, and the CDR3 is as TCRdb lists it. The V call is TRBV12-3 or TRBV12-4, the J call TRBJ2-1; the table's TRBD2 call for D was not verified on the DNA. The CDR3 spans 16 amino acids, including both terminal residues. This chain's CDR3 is CASSTSRGSYYNEQFF.

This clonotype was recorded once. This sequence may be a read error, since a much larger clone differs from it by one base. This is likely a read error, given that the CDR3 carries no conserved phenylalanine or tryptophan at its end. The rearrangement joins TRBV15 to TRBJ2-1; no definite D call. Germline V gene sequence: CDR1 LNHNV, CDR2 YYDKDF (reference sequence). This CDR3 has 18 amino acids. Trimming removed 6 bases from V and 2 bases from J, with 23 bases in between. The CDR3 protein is CATSPAFGAATPYNEQFL. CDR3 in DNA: TGTGCCACCAGTCCCGCTTTCGGTGCAGCTACACCCTACAATGAGCAGTTCCTC.

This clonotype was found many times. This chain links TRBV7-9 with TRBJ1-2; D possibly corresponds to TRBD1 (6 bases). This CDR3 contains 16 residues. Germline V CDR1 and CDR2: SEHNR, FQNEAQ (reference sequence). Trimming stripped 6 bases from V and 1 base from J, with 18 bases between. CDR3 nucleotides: TGTGCCAGCAGACCACCTCCACAGGGATATAACTATGGCTACACCTTC. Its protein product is CASRPPPQGYNYGYTF.

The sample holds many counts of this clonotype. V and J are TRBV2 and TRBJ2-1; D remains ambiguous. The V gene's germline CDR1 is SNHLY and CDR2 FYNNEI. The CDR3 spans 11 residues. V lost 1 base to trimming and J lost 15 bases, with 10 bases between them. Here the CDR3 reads CASSEVAHWFF. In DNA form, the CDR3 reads TGTGCCAGCAGTGAAGTAGCCCATTGGTTCTTC.